The 17 T cell receptor beta chains given below trace back to one sample, sequenced in a study of tumor and adjacent non-tumor tissue in lung cancer. TCRbeta libraries were built with three rounds of nested PCR, modified from ARM-PCR. TCRdb re-analysed the multiplex PCR reads in MiXCR, keeping a single row per CDR3 protein. This table has 200,000 to 250,000 distinct CDR3 sequences, less than 80% appearing once. RNA was extracted from bulk tissue without any cell sorting. The sequencing sample was made of lung tumor tissue. All receptors come from a man between 60 and 70 years old with non-small cell lung cancer.

Worth noting for this clonotype: Relative to the germline gene, one junction end is altered; a read error may explain this. The chain joins TRBV6-1 to TRBJ1-5, with a possible D match to TRBD1 (5 bases). The CDR3 has 15 amino acids. Germline V lookup: CDR1 MNHNS, CDR2 SASEGT. The CDR3 DNA follows: TGTGCCAGCACCTGGATAGGGGTTAGCAATCAGCCCCAGCATTTC. It specifies CASTWIGVSNQPQHF.

This chain connects TRBV27 to TRBJ2-7; maybe TRBD1 (5 bases). The CDR3 has 15 amino acids. Germline-derived CDR1 and CDR2 are MNHEY and SMNVEV (reference sequence). Trimming removed 7 bases from V and 1 base from J, with 17 bases in between. The CDR3 bases are TGTGCCAGCATGGGCCTAGACAGCCTTTCCTACGAGCAGTACTTC. This sequence encodes CASMGLDSLSYEQYF.

About this clonotype: A much larger clone differs from this one at a single base, so this may be a read error. The chain carries TRBV20-1 and TRBJ2-1, with TRBD2 matching over 14 bases. The CDR3 extends over 16 amino acids. The ends lost 3 bases at V and 6 bases at J; junction bases unmatched: 7. Germline loops: CDR1 DFQATT, CDR2 SNEGSKA (reference sequence). CDR3 residues: CSARTSGGAPLNEQFF. The CDR3, as DNA: TGCAGTGCTAGGACTAGCGGGGGGGCCCCCCTCAATGAGCAGTTCTTC.

As to this clonotype: The junction shows a germline mismatch at one end, possibly a read error. The CDR3 DNA follows: TGTACCAGCAGGCCGGGCAACACTGAAGCTTTCTTT. Residues: CTSRPGNTEAFF. The genes are TRBV12-3 or TRBV12-4 and TRBJ1-1; D is uncertain. The CDR3 has 12 residues.

Details on this clonotype: At one end the junction does not follow the germline gene, possibly because of a read error. This CDR3 is CASSSGQGATRNLPLHF. As DNA, the CDR3 is TGTGCCAGCAGTTCTGGACAGGGGGCAACTAGGAATTTACCCCTCCACTTT. The V call is TRBV6-5, the J call TRBJ1-6; 11 nucleotides agree with TRBD1. CDR1 MNHEY and CDR2 SVGAGI come from the germline V gene. This CDR3 spans 17 amino acids.

This clonotype has ten or more counts. This may stem from a read error, because a much larger clone lies one nucleotide away. This chain links TRBV11-2 with TRBJ1-2; 8 nucleotides agree with TRBD1. The V and J ends lost 5 bases and 7 bases, in that order; junction bases with no gene match: 12. This CDR3 is 15 amino acids long. CDR1 and CDR2 from the germline V gene are SGHAT and FQNNGV. The CDR3, as DNA: TGTGCCAGCAGCGTCCCCTCGGGACAGGAGGCTGGCTACACCTTC. Amino acid sequence: CASSVPSGQEAGYTF.

About this clonotype: Just one base apart from a much larger clone, this may be a read error. V and J are TRBV5-6 and TRBJ1-1; 7 bases are a match to TRBD1. There are 12 residues in the CDR3. Per the germline V gene, CDR1 is SGHDT and CDR2 is YYEEEE. CDR3 loop: CVSSHRQGRSVF. CDR3 sequence (DNA): TGTGTCAGCAGCCATCGACAGGGTCGGTCCGTCTTT.

This clonotype was counted only a few times. CDR3 in DNA: TGCGCCAGCAGTGATACTAGCGGGAGGGCCGGAGAGACCCAGTACTTC. Its translation: CASSDTSGRAGETQYF. The chain employs TRBV10-1 and TRBJ2-5; 13 positions agree with TRBD2. The germline V gene has CDR1 WNHNN and CDR2 SYGVQD (reference sequence). The J segment lost 4 bases and the V segment lost 3 bases, leaving 5 bases of the junction unmatched. This CDR3 spans 16 amino acids.

This clonotype was found a few times. A much more abundant neighbour one base away suggests this may be a read error. The rearrangement uses TRBV20-1 and TRBJ1-2, with D possibly matching TRBD1 (5 bases). With 7 bases removed from V and 0 bases from J, the gap between germline ends came to 12 bases. In germline, CDR1 is DFQATT, CDR2 SNEGSKA (reference sequence). The length of the CDR3 is 13 residues. DNA of the CDR3: TGCAGTGTTCGGGACGGTGCTAACTATGGCTACACCTTC. Translated: CSVRDGANYGYTF.

As for this clonotype: A single base separates this from a much larger clone, so it may be a read error. The chain employs TRBV4-3 and TRBJ1-5; D gene unclear. The CDR3 totals 13 residues. Deletions cut 2 bases from V and 7 bases from J, with 9 bases between. Germline CDR1 is LGHNA and CDR2 is YSLEER. This CDR3 reads CASSQHFRQPQHF. For the CDR3, the DNA is TGCGCCAGCAGCCAACATTTCAGGCAGCCCCAGCATTTT.

On this clonotype itself: A junction boundary mismatches the germline segment, possibly from a read error. The chain couples TRBV10-1 to TRBJ2-2, with D unresolved. Germline lookup yields CDR1 WNHNN and CDR2 SYGVQD (reference sequence). The CDR3 sequence is 14 residues long. In DNA form, the CDR3 reads TGCTCCAGCAGTGACGCGACAACCACCGGGGAGCTGTTTTTT. Protein product: CSSSDATTTGELFF.

As regards this clonotype: It may be a read error: a sequence one base away is much more abundant. V usage is TRBV6-1 and J usage is TRBJ2-4; D might be TRBD2 (6 bases). Trimming left V 2 bases short and J 11 bases short, with 13 bases between. Germline CDR1 reads MNHNS; CDR2 reads SASEGT. The CDR3 length is 13 residues. This CDR3 is CASSENYRDFQYF. CDR3 sequence (DNA): TGTGCCAGCAGTGAAAACTACCGGGACTTTCAGTACTTC.

Turning to this clonotype: Germline and junction disagree at one end, which may indicate a read error. The rearrangement links TRBV4-2 to TRBJ2-2, with D unresolved. The length of the CDR3 is 16 residues. CDR1 and CDR2 from the germline V gene are LGHNA and YNFKEQ. As DNA, the CDR3 is TGTGCCAGCAGCCAAGATCTGAGGACCAACACCTGGGAGCTGTTTTTT. Translation: CASSQDLRTNTWELFF.

With respect to this clonotype: The conserved phenylalanine or tryptophan is not found at the CDR3 terminus, so this likely reflects a read error. The chain uses TRBV11-3 and TRBJ2-1; D remains unclear. The CDR3 extends over 14 amino acids. Germline CDR1 SGHNT, CDR2 YENEEA. The germline V and J ends were trimmed by 5 bases and 6 bases, with 14 bases remaining between them. This chain's CDR3 is CASSRHKGGNEQFL. CDR3 in DNA: TGTGCCAGCAGCCGACATAAGGGCGGCAATGAGCAGTTCTTA.

As regards this clonotype: This sequence may be a read error, since a much larger clone differs from it by one base. V gene TRBV6-2 or TRBV6-3 combines with J gene TRBJ1-5; D is undetermined. The CDR3 is 15 residues long. CDR1 is MNHEY and CDR2 is SVGEGT in the germline V gene. The CDR3 region is CASSYGGYSIQPQHF. CDR3 nucleotide sequence: TGTGCCAGCAGTTACGGAGGTTATAGCATTCAGCCCCAGCATTTT.

As concerns this clonotype: Sequence at one end of the junction differs from germline and may be a read error. This rearrangement joins TRBV4-1 to TRBJ2-5; D is perhaps TRBD1 (5 bases). CDR1 and CDR2 (germline): MGHRA, YSYEKL. The CDR3 contains 16 residues. For the CDR3, the DNA is TGCGCCAGCAGCCAAGTGGGCAGGGTTATGCAAGAGACCCAATACTTC. Protein: CASSQVGRVMQETQYF.

Details on this clonotype: This clone may be a read error of a much larger clone one base away. In this CDR3 the conserved last residue, phenylalanine or tryptophan, is missing, so a read error is likely. The chain carries TRBV29-1 and TRBJ1-5; perhaps TRBD1 as D (6 bases). The CDR3 is made up of 14 amino acids. Germline lookup yields CDR1 SQVTM and CDR2 ANQGSEA. Trimming took 8 bases from V and 4 from J, leaving 18 bases between them. CDR3 nucleotides: TGCAGCTATCTGGAGGGGGGATGGAATCAGCCCCAGCATTCT. The encoded protein is CSYLEGGWNQPQHS.